A selection of T cell receptor beta chains follows, all from one sample in a study of beta chain features in type 1 diabetes. The method was immunoSEQ multiplex PCR; TCRdb's version includes in-frame clones alone and lacks a portion of them. The data show 550,000 to 850,000 clones, under 15% seen once. The sample consisted of naive CD4+ T cells from blood. These receptors all come from a man younger than 30 with type 1 diabetes. The CDR3 runs from the conserved cysteine through the conserved F or W. Each record gives: V gene, clone size, J gene, D gene, CDR3 protein, CDR3 DNA. The D gene is left open where the match is weak. Not all rows give a size; the values are once, few, many and, for expanded clones, a class.

v_gene: TRBV7-2
abundance: few
j_gene: TRBJ2-7
d_gene: NA
CDR3aa: CASQEWGGSYEQYF
CDR3nt: TGTGCCAGCCAAGAATGGGGAGGCTCCTACGAGCAGTACTTC

v_gene: TRBV19
abundance: few
j_gene: TRBJ1-5
d_gene: TRBD1
CDR3aa: CASQTGGDQPQHF
CDR3nt: TGTGCCAGCCAAACAGGGGGTGACCAGCCCCAGCATTTT

v_gene: TRBV6-1
abundance: NA
j_gene: TRBJ1-5
d_gene: NA
CDR3aa: CASSPDRQPQHF
CDR3nt: TGTGCCAGCAGTCCCGACAGACAGCCCCAGCATTTT

v_gene: TRBV30
abundance: NA
j_gene: TRBJ1-1
d_gene: NA
CDR3aa: CAWSETGLNTEAFF
CDR3nt: TGTGCCTGGAGTGAGACAGGTTTGAACACTGAAGCTTTCTTT

v_gene: TRBV5-6
abundance: NA
j_gene: TRBJ2-7
d_gene: NA
CDR3aa: CASSLPLGSTTYEQYF
CDR3nt: TGTGCCAGCAGCCTCCCTCTGGGGTCCACAACCTACGAGCAGTACTTC

v_gene: TRBV28
abundance: NA
j_gene: TRBJ1-4
d_gene: TRBD1
CDR3aa: CAIKPGQYEKLFF
CDR3nt: TGTGCCATCAAACCGGGACAGTACGAAAAACTGTTTTTT

v_gene: TRBV7-2
abundance: few
j_gene: TRBJ1-6
d_gene: NA
CDR3aa: CASSLGADPFSPLHF
CDR3nt: TGTGCCAGCAGCTTGGGGGCCGACCCCTTTTCACCCCTCCACTTT

v_gene: TRBV9
abundance: few
j_gene: TRBJ1-1
d_gene: TRBD1
CDR3aa: CASSVYSGGTEAFF
CDR3nt: TGTGCCAGCAGCGTTTATTCAGGGGGAACTGAAGCTTTCTTT

v_gene: TRBV30
abundance: NA
j_gene: TRBJ1-5
d_gene: NA
CDR3aa: CAWSGAGNQPQHF
CDR3nt: TGTGCCTGGAGCGGGGCAGGGAATCAGCCCCAGCATTTT

v_gene: TRBV10-3
abundance: NA
j_gene: TRBJ1-5
d_gene: NA
CDR3aa: CAISAAGFSQPQHF
CDR3nt: TGTGCCATCAGTGCGGCCGGTTTCAGTCAGCCCCAGCATTTT

v_gene: TRBV5-4
abundance: NA
j_gene: TRBJ2-3
d_gene: NA
CDR3aa: CASSLDQRSTDTQYF
CDR3nt: TGTGCCAGCAGCTTGGACCAGCGCAGCACAGATACGCAGTATTTT

v_gene: TRBV18
abundance: NA
j_gene: TRBJ2-6
d_gene: NA
CDR3aa: CASSTYPPGANVLTF
CDR3nt: TGTGCCAGCTCAACGTATCCCCCTGGGGCCAACGTCCTGACTTTC

v_gene: TRBV30
abundance: few
j_gene: TRBJ1-5
d_gene: NA
CDR3aa: CAWRIGNSNQPQHF
CDR3nt: TGTGCCTGGAGGATTGGGAATAGCAATCAGCCCCAGCATTTT

v_gene: TRBV11-3
abundance: NA
j_gene: TRBJ2-7
d_gene: TRBD1
CDR3aa: CASSPLPTGTYEQYF
CDR3nt: TGTGCCAGCAGCCCACTCCCGACAGGGACCTACGAGCAGTACTTC

v_gene: TRBV25-1
abundance: NA
j_gene: TRBJ1-6
d_gene: NA
CDR3aa: CASSEWTAGWDSPLHF
CDR3nt: TGTGCCAGCAGTGAATGGACGGCCGGTTGGGATTCACCCCTCCACTTT

v_gene: TRBV29-1
abundance: NA
j_gene: TRBJ2-7
d_gene: NA
CDR3aa: CSAGTGGRVGAYEQYF
CDR3nt: TGCAGCGCCGGAACCGGGGGCAGGGTAGGAGCCTACGAGCAGTACTTC

v_gene: TRBV30
abundance: few
j_gene: TRBJ2-7
d_gene: TRBD2
CDR3aa: CAWSATSGGVEQYF
CDR3nt: TGTGCCTGGAGTGCAACTAGCGGGGGGGTCGAGCAGTACTTC

v_gene: TRBV7-8
abundance: few
j_gene: TRBJ2-5
d_gene: TRBD2
CDR3aa: CASSLVGLAVDQETQYF
CDR3nt: TGTGCCAGCAGCTTAGTGGGACTAGCGGTCGACCAAGAGACCCAGTACTTC

v_gene: TRBV11-2
abundance: once
j_gene: TRBJ1-2
d_gene: NA
CDR3aa: CASSRPPTNYGYTF
CDR3nt: TGTGCCAGCAGCCGGCCACCTACTAACTATGGCTACACCTTC

v_gene: TRBV5-1
abundance: few
j_gene: TRBJ1-1
d_gene: NA
CDR3aa: CASSLDSNTEAFF
CDR3nt: TGCGCCAGCAGCTTGGATTCGAACACTGAAGCTTTCTTT

v_gene: TRBV29-1
abundance: few
j_gene: TRBJ2-4
d_gene: NA
CDR3aa: CSVEQGFYGSANIQYF
CDR3nt: TGCAGCGTTGAACAGGGATTCTATGGATCGGCGAACATTCAGTACTTC

v_gene: TRBV2
abundance: few
j_gene: TRBJ2-6
d_gene: NA
CDR3aa: CASRGPPAGAVIGANVLTF
CDR3nt: TGTGCCAGCAGGGGCCCTCCGGCGGGGGCCGTAATTGGGGCCAACGTCCTGACTTTC

v_gene: TRBV29-1
abundance: few
j_gene: TRBJ1-2
d_gene: NA
CDR3aa: CSVGDSPNGYTF
CDR3nt: TGCAGCGTTGGTGACAGTCCAAATGGCTACACCTTC